The 9 T cell receptor beta chains reported below all come from one sample, sequenced in a study. TCRdb used MiXCR to reprocess the 5' RACE reads, holding one entry per CDR3 protein. The data hold approximately 42,000 distinct CDR3 sequences, with about 29% observed a single time. Sequencing was performed on memory CD4+ T cells sorted from a lymph node. Specified subset: memory CD4+ T cells, CD4+CD45RO+CD25-. The receptor source for this set is a female donor with breast cancer.

This clonotype was seen a handful of times. This sequence joins TRBV20-1 and TRBJ2-3; the D gene is possibly TRBD2 (5 bases). The V and J ends lost 6 bases and 6 bases respectively, with 25 bases between them. The CDR3 runs 16 residues. Germline CDR1 DFQATT, CDR2 SNEGSKA (reference sequence). As DNA, the CDR3 is TGCAGTGCCTCCAGACCCGACTATTCCACTGGGGATACGCAGTATTTT. Its translation: CSASRPDYSTGDTQYF.

The chain combines TRBV4-1 with TRBJ2-1; D unclear. CDR1 and CDR2 (germline): MGHRA, YSYEKL. V was clipped by 2 bases and J by 7 bases, with 9 bases between them. This CDR3 spans 13 amino acids. The CDR3 DNA follows: TGCGCCAGCAGCCAATACATGGGGAATGAGCAGTTCTTC. Encoded protein: CASSQYMGNEQFF.

A remark on this clonotype: A much larger clone is a single base away; this may be a read error. The chain is built from TRBV7-3 and TRBJ2-1; 9 bases agree with TRBD2. CDR1 SGHTA and CDR2 FQGTGA come from the germline V gene. The CDR3 contains 15 residues. The junction had 11 bases not matched to a gene; V was cut back by 5 bases and J by 9 bases. CDR3 sequence reads: CASSPSPGLAGEQFF. CDR3 in DNA: TGTGCCAGCAGCCCGTCGCCGGGACTAGCAGGTGAGCAGTTCTTC.

The V gene is TRBV5-5, the J gene TRBJ1-2, with D tentatively TRBD1 (5 bases). Trimming removed 4 bases at V and 12 bases at J, with 25 bases between. The CDR3 extends over 15 amino acids. Germline-derived CDR1 and CDR2 are SGHKS and YYEKEE (reference sequence). The CDR3 loop reads CASSPLGLELWGHTF. The CDR3 region has the DNA TGTGCCAGCAGCCCCTTGGGCCTGGAGCTTTGGGGCCACACCTTC. Variable domain in full (rest from reference TRBV5-5 and TRBJ1-2): DAGVTQSPTHLIKTRGQQVTLRCSPISGHKSVSWYQQVLGQGPQFIFQYYEKEERGRGNFPDRFSARQFPNYSSELNVNALLLGDSALYLCASSPLGLELWGHTFGSGTRLTVV.

The chain employs TRBV28 and TRBJ2-7; no reliable D call. The germline V and J ends were trimmed by 4 bases and 2 bases, with 18 bases remaining between them. In germline, CDR1 is MDHEN, CDR2 SYDVKM. The CDR3 length is 16 residues. CDR3 protein: CASSSHRAVSTYEQYF. The CDR3 nucleotides are TGTGCCAGCAGTTCCCATCGGGCAGTCTCAACCTACGAGCAGTACTTC.

The rearrangement joins TRBV28 to TRBJ2-7; 12 nucleotides align to TRBD2. The CDR3 covers 18 residues. Germline assignment: CDR1 MDHEN and CDR2 SYDVKM. V dropped 4 bases and J dropped 0; count of bases not matched to a gene: 10. Here the CDR3 DNA reads TGTGCCAGCAGTTCGAAATGGACTAGCGGGACCAGCTCCTACGAGCAGTACTTC. Amino acids: CASSSKWTSGTSSYEQYF.

This clonotype was recorded many times. The rearrangement uses TRBV4-2 and TRBJ1-1, with 7 bases lining up with TRBD1. The CDR3 covers 14 residues. Germline loops: CDR1 LGHNA, CDR2 YNFKEQ. The V and J ends lost 2 bases and 4 bases, in that order; junction bases with no gene match: 4. CDR3: CASSQRGQSTEAFF. The CDR3 nucleotides are TGTGCCAGCAGCCAACGGGGACAGAGCACTGAAGCTTTCTTT.

This clonotype was seen at least ten times. J is TRBJ2-5 and V is TRBV29-1, with TRBD2 as a possible D gene (6 bases). Trimming stripped 0 bases from V and 4 bases from J, with 6 bases between. CDR1 is SQVTM, CDR2 ANQGSEA, per germline. The CDR3 spans 12 residues. The CDR3 nucleotides read TGCAGCGTTGAAGAGGGGGGAGAGACCCAGTACTTC. Translation: CSVEEGGETQYF.

This rearrangement joins TRBV13 to TRBJ2-3, with D unresolved. The CDR3 consists of 14 residues. Trimming shortened V by 0 bases and J by 2 bases, and 6 bases separated the two germline ends. Germline V gene sequence: CDR1 PRHDT, CDR2 FYEKMQ (reference sequence). In DNA, the CDR3 is TGTGCCAGCAGCTTAGGAGCATCCACAGATACGCAGTATTTT. This sequence encodes CASSLGASTDTQYF.